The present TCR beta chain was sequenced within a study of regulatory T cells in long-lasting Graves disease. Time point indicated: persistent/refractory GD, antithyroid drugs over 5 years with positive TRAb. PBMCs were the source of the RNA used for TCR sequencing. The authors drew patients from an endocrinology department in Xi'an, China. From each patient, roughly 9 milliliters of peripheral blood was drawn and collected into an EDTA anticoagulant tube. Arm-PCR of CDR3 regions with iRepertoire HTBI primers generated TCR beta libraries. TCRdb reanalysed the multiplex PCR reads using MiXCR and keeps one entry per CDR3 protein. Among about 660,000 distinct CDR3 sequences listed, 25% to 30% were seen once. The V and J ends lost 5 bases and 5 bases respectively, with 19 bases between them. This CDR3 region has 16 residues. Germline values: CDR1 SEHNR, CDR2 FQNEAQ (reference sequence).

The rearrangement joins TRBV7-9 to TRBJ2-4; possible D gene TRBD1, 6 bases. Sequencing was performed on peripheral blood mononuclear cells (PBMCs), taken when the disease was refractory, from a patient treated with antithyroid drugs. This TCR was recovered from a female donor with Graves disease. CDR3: CASSRWWGTTENIQYF. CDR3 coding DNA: TGTGCCAGCAGCCGATGGTGGGGGACAACCGAAAACATTCAGTACTTC.